Each of the 22 T cell receptor beta chains below was sequenced from the same sample in a study of T cell changes during pregnancy in multiple sclerosis. Libraries were prepared by immunoSEQ multiplex PCR; TCRdb keeps only in-frame clonotypes and omits some of them. The repertoire has 15,000 to 20,000 clones, approximately 85% of them found once; the top ten carry more than 8.5%. The material sequenced was CD8+ T cells from peripheral blood mononuclear cells, taken in the second trimester of pregnancy. Receptor source: a female donor in good health, enrolled as a control in a pregnancy study.

V is TRBV13 and J is TRBJ2-5; 7 positions agree with TRBD1. Germline CDR1 is PRHDT and CDR2 is FYEKMQ (reference sequence). The V and J ends lost 5 bases and 1 base, in that order; junction bases with no gene match: 4. The CDR3 contains 14 residues. In DNA form, the CDR3 reads TGTGCCAGCAGCCCCAGACAGGGCCAAGAGACCCAGTACTTC. Protein sequence: CASSPRQGQETQYF. The whole variable domain, filled in from reference TRBV13 and TRBJ2-5, reads AAGVIQSPRHLIKEKRETATLKCYPIPRHDTVYWYQQGPGQDPQFLISFYEKMQSDKGSIPDRFSAQQFSDYHSELNMSSLELGDSALYFCASSPRQGQETQYFGPGTRLLVL.

The chain couples TRBV19 to TRBJ2-7; 7 positions agree with TRBD1. V shed 3 bases, J shed 4 bases, and the junction held 6 bases outside the gene matches. CDR3 length equals 14 residues. Germline loops: CDR1 LNHDA, CDR2 SQIVND (reference sequence). DNA for the CDR3: TGTGCCAGTAGTATGACAGGGTCGTCTTACGAGCAGTACTTC. Translated, it gives CASSMTGSSYEQYF.

This clone showed up just a few times. The chain recombines TRBV6-6 with TRBJ1-3; D ambiguous. CDR1 is MNHNY, CDR2 SVGAGI, per germline (reference sequence). V was trimmed by 5 bases and J by 0 bases, leaving 8 bases between them. The CDR3 is made up of 14 amino acids. CDR3 amino acids: CASSMGVSGNTIYF. The CDR3 DNA follows: TGTGCCAGCAGTATGGGAGTCTCTGGAAACACCATATATTTT.

The chain is built from TRBV7-6 and TRBJ2-1, with 13 bases aligning to TRBD2. The ends lost 4 bases at V and 5 bases at J; junction bases unmatched: 5. This CDR3 is 16 amino acids long. Germline V gene sequence: CDR1 SGHVS, CDR2 FNYEAQ. In DNA, the CDR3 is TGTGCCAGCAGCTCCCGACTAGCGGGGGGTGACAATGAGCAGTTCTTC. Amino acid sequence: CASSSRLAGGDNEQFF.

The CDR3 sequence is CASSEEQGTQETQYF. The CDR3 nucleotides are TGTGCCAGCAGTGAAGAGCAGGGGACCCAAGAGACCCAGTACTTC. This chain uses TRBV6-1 with TRBJ2-5; possibly TRBD1 for D (6 bases). From germline, CDR1 is MNHNS and CDR2 SASEGT. Trimming shortened V by 1 base and J by 1 base, and 10 bases separated the two germline ends. The CDR3 has 15 amino acids.

CDR3 nucleotides: TGTGCCAGCAGCTTAGGATCGCCTAGCGGGGGGGAGACCCAGTACTTC. Translated, it gives CASSLGSPSGGETQYF. The V call is TRBV7-2, the J call TRBJ2-5; TRBD2 matches at 11 bases. Germline trimming cut 1 base from V and 5 bases from J; bases unmatched to any gene: 6. Germline V gene lookup returns CDR1 SGHTA and CDR2 FQGNSA. This CDR3 is 16 amino acids long.

This chain joins TRBV9 and TRBJ2-5, with TRBD2 identical over 15 bases. Losses at the gene ends were 2 bases for V and 1 base for J; bases not matched to a gene: 3. The CDR3 has 17 residues. The germline gives CDR1 SGDLS, CDR2 YYNGEE. CDR3 protein: CASSVGTSGGTQETQYF. CDR3 nucleotide sequence: TGTGCCAGCAGCGTCGGGACTAGCGGGGGGACCCAAGAGACCCAGTACTTC.

The rearrangement links TRBV7-8 to TRBJ2-1; the D gene is possibly TRBD1 (5 bases). The CDR3 length is 16 residues. The V end lost 3 bases, the J end lost 4 bases, and 16 bases lay between the germline ends. CDR1 is SGHVS and CDR2 is FQNEAQ in the germline V gene. The CDR3 here is CASSFTTELTYNEQFF. As DNA, the CDR3 is TGTGCCAGCAGCTTCACGACAGAACTCACGTACAATGAGCAGTTCTTC.

The gene calls are TRBV27 and TRBJ1-1, with D unresolved. Germline V gene lookup returns CDR1 MNHEY and CDR2 SMNVEV (reference sequence). This CDR3 has 15 amino acids. V lost 2 bases and J lost 5, with 15 bases in between. In nucleotides, the CDR3 is TGTGCCAGCAGTTTAACAGCGTGGGGAGATACTGAAGCTTTCTTT. Translating gives CASSLTAWGDTEAFF.

The V gene is TRBV12-1, the J gene TRBJ2-5; TRBD2, the D gene given by the table, was not confirmed from the DNA. TRBV12-1 is tagged as a pseudogene. The CDR3 is made up of 15 amino acids. The CDR3 DNA reads as TGTGCCAGCAGCTTCCTTGGGGACTTAGCGGAGACCCAGTACTTC. Translation gives CASSFLGDLAETQYF.

The chain has TRBV29-1 and TRBJ2-7, with D maybe TRBD1 (5 bases). V was trimmed by 0 bases and J by 6 bases, leaving 15 bases between them. The CDR3 consists of 14 residues. CDR1 and CDR2 (germline): SQVTM, ANQGSEA. CDR3: CSVEDRGRAGEQYF. The CDR3 coding sequence is TGCAGCGTTGAAGATCGTGGCAGGGCAGGCGAGCAGTACTTC.

This clone was detected a few times. The V call is TRBV19, the J call TRBJ1-1; D might be TRBD1 (5 bases). The CDR3 has 14 residues. Trimming took off 4 bases at V and 3 bases at J, with 12 bases between the two ends. CDR1 and CDR2 from the germline V gene are LNHDA and SQIVND (reference sequence). CDR3 sequence (DNA): TGTGCCAGTAGTACCAGCCCAGGGTACACTGAAGCTTTCTTT. As protein: CASSTSPGYTEAFF.

The genes are TRBV5-6 and TRBJ1-1; a weak D match, TRBD1 (6 bases). Germline CDR1 SGHDT, CDR2 YYEEEE. V lost 2 bases and J lost 5, with 13 bases in between. The CDR3 loop spans 14 amino acids. The CDR3 DNA sequence: TGTGCCAGCAGCTTACAGGGTCGGTGGACTGAAGCTTTCTTT. Encoded protein: CASSLQGRWTEAFF.

V is TRBV5-4 and J is TRBJ2-7, with D maybe TRBD2 (6 bases). Trimming shortened V by 2 bases and J by 7 bases, and 16 bases separated the two germline ends. CDR1 is SGHNT, CDR2 YYREEE, per germline (reference sequence). The CDR3 has 14 amino acids. This CDR3 reads CASSFSGTGSEQYF. In DNA, the CDR3 is TGTGCCAGCAGCTTCTCCGGGACCGGGAGTGAGCAGTACTTC.

This rearrangement joins TRBV6-6 to TRBJ2-2; D uncertain. V shed 4 bases and J shed 0 bases, with 3 bases lying between them. The CDR3 consists of 13 residues. Germline CDR1 reads MNHNY; CDR2 reads SVGAGI (reference sequence). This CDR3 reads CASSSSNTGELFF. The CDR3 DNA sequence: TGTGCCAGCAGTTCCTCGAACACCGGGGAGCTGTTTTTT.

In DNA, the CDR3 is TGTGCCAGCAGCCCGCCGGACAGGGGAAACTATGGCTACACCTTC. It translates to CASSPPDRGNYGYTF. The V and J genes are TRBV7-9 and TRBJ1-2; TRBD1 agrees at 9 bases. Germline values: CDR1 SEHNR, CDR2 FQNEAQ (reference sequence). The CDR3 length is 15 residues. Trimming took 5 bases from V and 2 from J; bases not matched to a gene: 6. The variable domain in full, with the rest retrieved from reference TRBV7-9 and TRBJ1-2, is DTGVSQNPRHKITKRGQNVTFRCDPISEHNRLYWYRQTLGQGPEFLTYFQNEAQLEKSRLLSDRFSAERPKGSFSTLEIQRTEQGDSAMYLCASSPPDRGNYGYTFGSGTRLTVV.

This rearrangement joins TRBV28 to TRBJ1-2; D gene unclear. V lost 6 bases, J lost 3 bases, and 8 bases lay in between. Germline V lookup: CDR1 MDHEN, CDR2 SYDVKM. The CDR3 sequence is 12 residues long. The CDR3 spells CASSGWDYGYTF. The DNA for the CDR3 is TGTGCCAGCAGCGGGTGGGACTATGGCTACACCTTC.

This chain links TRBV5-1 with TRBJ2-2, with TRBD2 identical over 11 bases. The CDR3 consists of 15 residues. The germline V gene has CDR1 SGHRS and CDR2 YFSETQ. With V trimmed by 5 bases and J by 4 bases, 4 bases remained unmatched. In nucleotides, the CDR3 is TGCGCCAGCAGTCATACTAGCGGGGGCACCGGGGAGCTGTTTTTT. This gives the protein CASSHTSGGTGELFF. The full variable domain, in which reference TRBV5-1 and TRBJ2-2 provide the parts outside the CDR3, is KAGVTQTPRYLIKTRGQQVTLSCSPISGHRSVSWYQQTPGQGLQFLFEYFSETQRNKGNFPGRFSGRQFSNSRSEMNVSTLELGDSALYLCASSHTSGGTGELFFGEGSRLTVL.

CDR3 in DNA: TGTGCCAGCGGAGGAAGCAATGGCTACACCTTC. Amino acid sequence: CASGGSNGYTF. J is TRBJ1-2 and V is TRBV5-6; D gene unclear. Looked up from germline, CDR1 is SGHDT and CDR2 is YYEEEE. The ends were cut back, 7 bases at V and 6 bases at J, with 10 bases in the middle. The CDR3 is made up of 11 amino acids.

The chain has TRBV28 and TRBJ2-1; 7 bases fit TRBD2. The CDR3 totals 15 residues. Germline CDR1 is MDHEN and CDR2 is SYDVKM. The V and J ends lost 4 bases and 12 bases, in that order; junction bases with no gene match: 15. CDR3 sequence (DNA): TGTGCCAGCAGTTCTACGCCTCCGGGGGGAATCGCGCAGTTCTTC. It is translated as CASSSTPPGGIAQFF.

The genes are TRBV28 and TRBJ1-1; TRBD1 matches at 8 bases. CDR3 length: 15 amino acids. The junction had 6 bases not matched to a gene; V was cut back by 5 bases and J by 1 base. From germline, CDR1 is MDHEN and CDR2 SYDVKM. CDR3 residues: CASSPDRGRNTEAFF. In nucleotides, the CDR3 is TGTGCCAGCAGTCCCGACAGGGGCAGGAACACTGAAGCTTTCTTT.

The chain uses TRBV2 and TRBJ2-1; D not resolved. Trimming removed 8 bases from V and 0 bases from J, with 11 bases in between. In germline, CDR1 is SNHLY, CDR2 FYNNEI. This CDR3 has 14 residues. The CDR3 spells CASLPGSSYNEQFF. CDR3 nucleotides: TGTGCCAGCCTTCCGGGTAGCTCCTACAATGAGCAGTTCTTC.